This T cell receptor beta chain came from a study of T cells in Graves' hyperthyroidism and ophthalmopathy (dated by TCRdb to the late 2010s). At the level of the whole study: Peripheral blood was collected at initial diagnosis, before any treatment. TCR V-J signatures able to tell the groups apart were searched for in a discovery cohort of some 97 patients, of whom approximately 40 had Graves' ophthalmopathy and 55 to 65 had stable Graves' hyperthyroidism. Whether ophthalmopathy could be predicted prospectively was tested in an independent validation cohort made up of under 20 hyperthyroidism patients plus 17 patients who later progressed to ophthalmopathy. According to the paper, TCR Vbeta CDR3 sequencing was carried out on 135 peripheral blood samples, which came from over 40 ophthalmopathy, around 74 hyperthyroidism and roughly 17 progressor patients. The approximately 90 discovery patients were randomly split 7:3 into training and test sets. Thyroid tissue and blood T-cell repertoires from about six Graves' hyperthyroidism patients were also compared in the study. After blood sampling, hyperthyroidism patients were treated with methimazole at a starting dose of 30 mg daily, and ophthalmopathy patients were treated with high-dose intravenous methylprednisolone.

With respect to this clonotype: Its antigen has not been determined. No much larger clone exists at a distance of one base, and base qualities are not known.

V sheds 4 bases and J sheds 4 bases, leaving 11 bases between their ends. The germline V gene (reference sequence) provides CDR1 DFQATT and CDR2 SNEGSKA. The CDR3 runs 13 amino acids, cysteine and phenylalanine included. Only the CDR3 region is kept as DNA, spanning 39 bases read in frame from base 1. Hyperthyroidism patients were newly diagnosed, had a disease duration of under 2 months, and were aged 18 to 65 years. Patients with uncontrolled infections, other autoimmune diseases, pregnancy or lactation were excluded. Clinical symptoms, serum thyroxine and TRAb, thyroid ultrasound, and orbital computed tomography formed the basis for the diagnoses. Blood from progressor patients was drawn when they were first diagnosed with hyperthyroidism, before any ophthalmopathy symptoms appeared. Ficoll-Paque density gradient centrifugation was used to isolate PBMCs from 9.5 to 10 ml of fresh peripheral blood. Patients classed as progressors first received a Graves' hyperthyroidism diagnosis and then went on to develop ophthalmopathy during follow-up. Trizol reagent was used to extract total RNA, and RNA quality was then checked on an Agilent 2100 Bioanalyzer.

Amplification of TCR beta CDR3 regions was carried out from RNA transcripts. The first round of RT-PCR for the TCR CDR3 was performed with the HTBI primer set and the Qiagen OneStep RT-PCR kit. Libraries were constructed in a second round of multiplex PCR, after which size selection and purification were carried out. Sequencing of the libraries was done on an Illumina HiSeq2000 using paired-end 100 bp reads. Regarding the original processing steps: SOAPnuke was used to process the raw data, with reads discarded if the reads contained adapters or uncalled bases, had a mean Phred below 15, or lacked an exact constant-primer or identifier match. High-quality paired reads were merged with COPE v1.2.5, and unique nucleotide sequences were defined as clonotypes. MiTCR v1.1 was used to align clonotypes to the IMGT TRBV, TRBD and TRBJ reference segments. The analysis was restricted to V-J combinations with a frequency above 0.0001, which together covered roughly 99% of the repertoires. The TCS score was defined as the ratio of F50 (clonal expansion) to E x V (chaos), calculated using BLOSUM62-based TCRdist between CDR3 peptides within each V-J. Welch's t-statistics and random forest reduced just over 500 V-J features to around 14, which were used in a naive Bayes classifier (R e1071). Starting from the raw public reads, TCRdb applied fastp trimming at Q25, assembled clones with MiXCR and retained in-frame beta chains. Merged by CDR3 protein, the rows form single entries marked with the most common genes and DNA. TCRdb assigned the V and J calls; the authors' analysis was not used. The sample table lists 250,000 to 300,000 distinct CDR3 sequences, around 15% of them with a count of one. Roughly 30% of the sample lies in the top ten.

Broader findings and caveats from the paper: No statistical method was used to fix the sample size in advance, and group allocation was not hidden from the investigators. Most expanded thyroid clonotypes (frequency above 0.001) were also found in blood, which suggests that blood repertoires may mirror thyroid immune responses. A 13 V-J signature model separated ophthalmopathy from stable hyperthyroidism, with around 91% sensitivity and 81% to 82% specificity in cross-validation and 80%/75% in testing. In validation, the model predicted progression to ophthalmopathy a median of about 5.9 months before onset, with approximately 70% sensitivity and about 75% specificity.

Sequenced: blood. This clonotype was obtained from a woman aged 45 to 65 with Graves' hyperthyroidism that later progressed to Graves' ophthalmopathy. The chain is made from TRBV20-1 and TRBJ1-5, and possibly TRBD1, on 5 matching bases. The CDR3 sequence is CSAKRQINQPQHF. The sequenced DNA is TGCAGTGCTAAGAGACAGATTAATCAGCCCCAGCATTTT.